This TCR beta chain was recorded in a study of T-cell reconstitution after alpha-beta-depleted transplantation in children. Unique molecular identifiers were incorporated when the TCRbeta library was constructed. A single record per CDR3 protein comes from TCRdb applying MiXCR to the PCR reads. This table holds around 380,000 distinct CDR3 sequences, approximately 10% found once. The CDR3 runs 15 residues. Trimming removed 4 bases at V and 7 bases at J, with 19 bases between. The germline gives CDR1 SQVTM, CDR2 ANQGSEA. This sample comprised PBMCs from the stem cell graft donor, obtained from the stem cell graft. The clonotype originates from a human donor who donated a stem cell graft to a child with acute myeloid leukemia. The V call is TRBV29-1, the J call TRBJ1-4; D uncertain. The CDR3 nucleotides read TGCAGCGTTGCCCCGATTGAAACGCCCGGTGAAAAACTGTTTTTT. Translation: CSVAPIETPGEKLFF.